This TCR beta chain was retrieved from a study of blood T cell repertoires in COVID-19. V lost 3 bases to trimming and J lost 7 bases; unmatched junction nucleotides: 5. Germline assignment: CDR1 LGHNT and CDR2 FRNRAP. This CDR3 has 15 residues. The table came from immunoSEQ multiplex PCR; TCRdb's copy has only in-frame clones and leaves some out. Here the sample spans about 480,000 clones, around 89% being singletons. Sequenced material: PBMCs or T cells enriched from blood (not recorded which). The rearrangement links TRBV12-5 to TRBJ1-6; 8 bases are shared with TRBD1. This TCR was sampled from a woman in her 40s who had recovered from COVID-19. The CDR3 DNA reads TGTGCTAGTGGTTTAGGACAGGGCCAAAATTCACCCCTCCACTTT. This codes for CASGLGQGQNSPLHF.